This paragraph reports one TCR beta chain. Its matching antigen is unknown. The J segment lost 5 bases and the V segment lost 1 base, leaving 6 bases of the junction unmatched. Germline loops: CDR1 GTSNPN, CDR2 SVGIG (reference sequence). The CDR3 covers 14 residues. Assay runs were performed at deep level. Measured with immunoSEQ multiplex PCR; TCRdb has only the in-frame clones, and not every one. Of 2 million to 2.5 million clones listed, roughly 90% are singletons. The data were obtained in a study of shared clonotypes between healthy human individuals. Notes on the study in general: Apart from blood, nothing was sampled; tissue repertoires likely differ.

The sample consisted of naive CD4+ T cells from PBMCs. As for subset: CD45RA+ positively selected. The chain uses TRBV30 and TRBJ1-2; 8 nucleotides agree with TRBD1. This receptor was taken from a man younger than 30 in good health. Some clones in this sample may be carry-over from other donors' samples. As DNA, the CDR3 is TGTGCCTGGAGTGCCGGACAGGGACCTTATGGCTACACCTTC. Protein product: CAWSAGQGPYGYTF.